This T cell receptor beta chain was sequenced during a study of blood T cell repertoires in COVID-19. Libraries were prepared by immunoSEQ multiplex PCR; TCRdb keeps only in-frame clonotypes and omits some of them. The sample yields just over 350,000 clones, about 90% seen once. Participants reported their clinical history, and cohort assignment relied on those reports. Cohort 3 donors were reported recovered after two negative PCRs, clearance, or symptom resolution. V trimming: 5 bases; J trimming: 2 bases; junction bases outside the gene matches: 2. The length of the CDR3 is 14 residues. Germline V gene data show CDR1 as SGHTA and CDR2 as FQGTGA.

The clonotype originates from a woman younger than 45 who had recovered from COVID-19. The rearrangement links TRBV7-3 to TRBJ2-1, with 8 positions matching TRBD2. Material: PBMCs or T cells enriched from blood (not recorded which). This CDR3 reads CASSPGGAYNEQFF. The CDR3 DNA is TGTGCCAGCAGCCCCGGGGGGGCCTACAATGAGCAGTTCTTC.